This TCR beta chain is from a study of T cell changes during pregnancy in multiple sclerosis. TCRdb's copy holds only in-frame clones and misses some; the assay was immunoSEQ multiplex PCR. Of around 40,000 clones listed, over 90% are singletons. CDR1 and CDR2 from the germline V gene are GTSNPN and SVGIG (reference sequence). This CDR3 is 12 amino acids long. The V end lost 2 bases, the J end lost 7 bases, and 9 bases lay between the germline ends. This sample comprised CD4+ T cells from peripheral blood mononuclear cells, obtained in the second trimester of pregnancy. This sequence originates from a female donor with multiple sclerosis, enrolled in a pregnancy study. This chain connects TRBV30 to TRBJ1-5; no firm D call. The CDR3 DNA is TGTGCCTGGAGTTCGAGTAGACAGCCCCAGCATTTT. It encodes CAWSSSRQPQHF.